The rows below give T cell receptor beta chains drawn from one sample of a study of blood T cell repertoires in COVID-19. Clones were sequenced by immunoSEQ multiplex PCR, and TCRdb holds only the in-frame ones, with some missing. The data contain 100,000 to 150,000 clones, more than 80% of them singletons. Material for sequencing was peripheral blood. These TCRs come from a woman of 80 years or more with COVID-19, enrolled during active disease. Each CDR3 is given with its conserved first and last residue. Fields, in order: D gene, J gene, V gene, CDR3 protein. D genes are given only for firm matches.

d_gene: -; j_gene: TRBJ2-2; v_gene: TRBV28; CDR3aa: CAGSSVNTGELFF
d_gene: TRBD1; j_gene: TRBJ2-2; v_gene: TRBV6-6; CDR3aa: CASTATGTPITGELFF
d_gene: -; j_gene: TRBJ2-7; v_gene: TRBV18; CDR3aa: CASSARDYEQYF
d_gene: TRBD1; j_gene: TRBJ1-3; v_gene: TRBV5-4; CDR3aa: CASRPGTDPGNTIYF
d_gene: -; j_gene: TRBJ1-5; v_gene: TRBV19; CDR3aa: CASRTTDYSNQPQHF
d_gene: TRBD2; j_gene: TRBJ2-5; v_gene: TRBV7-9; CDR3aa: CASSLAGGETQYF
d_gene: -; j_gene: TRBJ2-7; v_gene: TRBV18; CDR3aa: CASSYQAGDEQYF
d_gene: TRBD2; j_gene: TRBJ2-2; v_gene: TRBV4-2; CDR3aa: CASSQGPRTSVPGELFF
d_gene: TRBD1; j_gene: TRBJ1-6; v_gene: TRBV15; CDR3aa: CATSRDPSITWTGGRSYNSPLHF
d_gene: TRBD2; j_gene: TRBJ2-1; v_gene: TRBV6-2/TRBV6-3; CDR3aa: CASSRTSGRINEQFF
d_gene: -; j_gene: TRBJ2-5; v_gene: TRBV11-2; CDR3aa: CASSPTGFLQETQYF
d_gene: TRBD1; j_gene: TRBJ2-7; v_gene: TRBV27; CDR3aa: CASSLQGANYEQYF
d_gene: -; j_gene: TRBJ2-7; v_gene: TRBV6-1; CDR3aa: CASSERRGGPYEQYF
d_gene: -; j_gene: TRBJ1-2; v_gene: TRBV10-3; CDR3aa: CAISELQGHGYTF
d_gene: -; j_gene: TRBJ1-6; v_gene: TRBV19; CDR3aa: CASTSVPNSPLHF
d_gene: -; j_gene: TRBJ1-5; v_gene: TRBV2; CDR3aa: CASGDSYSNQPQHF
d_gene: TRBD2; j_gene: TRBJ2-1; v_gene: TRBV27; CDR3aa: CASSIATSGTRNEQFF
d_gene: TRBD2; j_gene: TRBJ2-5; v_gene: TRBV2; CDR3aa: CATSAGRAFLETQYF
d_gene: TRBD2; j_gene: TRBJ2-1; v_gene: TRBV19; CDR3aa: CASSIIGGRRNEQFF
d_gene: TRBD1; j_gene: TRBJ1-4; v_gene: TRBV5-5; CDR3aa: CASSRQGGGEKLFF
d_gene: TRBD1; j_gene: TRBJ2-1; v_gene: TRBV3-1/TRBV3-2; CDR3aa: CASSPGTVTTEQFF
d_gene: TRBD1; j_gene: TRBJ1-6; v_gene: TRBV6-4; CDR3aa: CASSSQGANSPLHF
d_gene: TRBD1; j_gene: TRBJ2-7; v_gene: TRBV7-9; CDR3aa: CASSLPAGTGGLEQYF
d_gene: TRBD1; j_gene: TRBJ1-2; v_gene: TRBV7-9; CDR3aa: CASSLIGQAYGYTF
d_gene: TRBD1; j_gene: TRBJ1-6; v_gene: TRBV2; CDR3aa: CASSRDSNNSPLHF
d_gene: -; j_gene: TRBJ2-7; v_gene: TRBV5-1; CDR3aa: CASWGDSYEQYF
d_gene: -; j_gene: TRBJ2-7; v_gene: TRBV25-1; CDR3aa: CASEQGISEQYF
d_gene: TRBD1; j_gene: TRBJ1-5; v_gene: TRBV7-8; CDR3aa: CASSLRLGQGPDQPQHF
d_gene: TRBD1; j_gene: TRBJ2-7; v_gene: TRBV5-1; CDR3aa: CASSLFGQGDEQYF
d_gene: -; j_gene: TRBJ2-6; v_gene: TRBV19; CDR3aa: CASSIGRQFSGANVLTF
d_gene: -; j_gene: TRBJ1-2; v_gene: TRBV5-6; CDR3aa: CASSLDRISRVGGYTF
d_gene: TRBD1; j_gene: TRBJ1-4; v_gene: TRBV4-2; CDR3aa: CASSQVVAAVGQGGGFEKLFF
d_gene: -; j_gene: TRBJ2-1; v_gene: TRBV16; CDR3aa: CASSLRGNEQFF
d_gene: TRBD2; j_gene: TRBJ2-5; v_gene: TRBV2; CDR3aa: CASTLGLAGVKLVTQYF
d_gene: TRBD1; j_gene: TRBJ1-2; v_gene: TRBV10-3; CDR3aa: CAIRQGAQVRGYTF
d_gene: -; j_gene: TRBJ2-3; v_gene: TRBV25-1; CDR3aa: CASSPHLGGSSTDTQYF
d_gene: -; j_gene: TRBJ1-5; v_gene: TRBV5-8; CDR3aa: CASSIVRDTGRNSNQPQHF
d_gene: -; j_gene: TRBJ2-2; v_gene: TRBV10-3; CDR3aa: CAISATAERAGELFF
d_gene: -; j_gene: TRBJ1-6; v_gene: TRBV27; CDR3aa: CASSYLSGGDSPLHF
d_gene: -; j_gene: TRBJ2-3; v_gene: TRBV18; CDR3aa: CASSLQGSDTQYF
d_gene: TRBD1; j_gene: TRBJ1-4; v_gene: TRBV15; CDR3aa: CATSRDRGQGDEKLFF
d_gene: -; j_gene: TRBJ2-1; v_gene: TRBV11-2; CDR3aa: CASSPQLVHNEQFF
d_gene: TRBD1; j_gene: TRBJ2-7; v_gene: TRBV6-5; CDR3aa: CASRDRGLSSYEQYF
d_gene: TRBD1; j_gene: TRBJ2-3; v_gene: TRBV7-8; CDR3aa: CASSLPSGGDTQYF
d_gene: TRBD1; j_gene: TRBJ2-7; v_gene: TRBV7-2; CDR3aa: CASSFGTGIYEQYF
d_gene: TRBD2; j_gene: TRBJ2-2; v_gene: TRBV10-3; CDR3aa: CATGGGFRSTGELFF
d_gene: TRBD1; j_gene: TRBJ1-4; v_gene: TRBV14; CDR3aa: CASSPTGAGTNEKLFF
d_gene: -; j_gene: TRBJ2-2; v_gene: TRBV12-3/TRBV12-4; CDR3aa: CASTFSNTGELFF
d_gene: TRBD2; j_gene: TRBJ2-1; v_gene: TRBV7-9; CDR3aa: CASSLGWVAGGNEQFF
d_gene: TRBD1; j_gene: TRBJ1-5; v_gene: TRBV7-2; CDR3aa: CASSLGTGPFQKNQPQHF
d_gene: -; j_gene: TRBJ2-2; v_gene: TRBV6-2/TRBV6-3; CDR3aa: CASSYSTPRAGAGELFF
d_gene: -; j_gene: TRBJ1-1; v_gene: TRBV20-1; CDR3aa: CSAQHLVAFF
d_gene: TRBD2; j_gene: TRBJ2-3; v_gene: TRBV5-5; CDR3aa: CASSLLAGSRDTQYF